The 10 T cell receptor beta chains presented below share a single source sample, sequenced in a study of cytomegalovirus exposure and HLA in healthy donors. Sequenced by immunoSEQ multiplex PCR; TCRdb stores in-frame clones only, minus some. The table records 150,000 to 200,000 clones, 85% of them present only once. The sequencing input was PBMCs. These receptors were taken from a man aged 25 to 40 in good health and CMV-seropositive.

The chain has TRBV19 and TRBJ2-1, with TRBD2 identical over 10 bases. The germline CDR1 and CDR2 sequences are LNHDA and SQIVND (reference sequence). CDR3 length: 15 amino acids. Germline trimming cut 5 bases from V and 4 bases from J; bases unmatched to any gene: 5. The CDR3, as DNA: TGTGCCAGTAGTTTTAGCGGGGGGACATACAATGAGCAGTTCTTC. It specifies CASSFSGGTYNEQFF.

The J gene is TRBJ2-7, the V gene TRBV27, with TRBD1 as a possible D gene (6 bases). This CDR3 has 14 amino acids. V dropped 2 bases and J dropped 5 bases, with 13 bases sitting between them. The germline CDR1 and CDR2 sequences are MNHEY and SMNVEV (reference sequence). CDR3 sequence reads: CASSLPGAIHEQYF. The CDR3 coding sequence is TGTGCCAGCAGTTTACCAGGGGCCATCCACGAGCAGTACTTC.

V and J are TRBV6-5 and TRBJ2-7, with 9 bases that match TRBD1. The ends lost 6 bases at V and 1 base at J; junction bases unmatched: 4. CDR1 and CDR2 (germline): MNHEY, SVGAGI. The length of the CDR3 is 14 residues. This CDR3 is CASRNGQGSYEQYF. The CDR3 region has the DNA TGTGCCAGCAGAAACGGACAGGGGTCCTACGAGCAGTACTTC.

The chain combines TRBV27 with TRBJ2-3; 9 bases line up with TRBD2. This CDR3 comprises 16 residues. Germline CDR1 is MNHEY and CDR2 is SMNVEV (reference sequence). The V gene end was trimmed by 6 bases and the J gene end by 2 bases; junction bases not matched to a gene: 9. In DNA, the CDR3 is TGTGCCAGCAGGCGAAACCTAGCGGGAATCACAGATACGCAGTATTTT. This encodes CASRRNLAGITDTQYF.

The CDR3 bases are TGTGCCAGCAAGAAAGACAGGGGAGTGAACACCGGGGAGCTGTTTTTT. Translation gives CASKKDRGVNTGELFF. The chain couples TRBV2 to TRBJ2-2, with 8 positions matching TRBD1. V was clipped by 7 bases and J by 1 base; unmatched bases: 8. Germline loops: CDR1 SNHLY, CDR2 FYNNEI. The CDR3 is 16 amino acids.

The DNA of the CDR3 is TGTGCCGGTTCAAACTTAAACATTCAGTACTTC. This translates into CAGSNLNIQYF. The genes are TRBV30 and TRBJ2-4; D is unresolved. The CDR3 has 11 residues. V lost 8 bases and J lost 6, with 11 bases in between. The germline CDR1 and CDR2 sequences are GTSNPN and SVGIG (reference sequence).

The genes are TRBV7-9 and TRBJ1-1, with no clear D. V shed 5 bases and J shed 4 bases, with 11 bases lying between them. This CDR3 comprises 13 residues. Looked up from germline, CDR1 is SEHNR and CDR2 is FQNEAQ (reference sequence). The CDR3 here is CASSPQSGTEAFF. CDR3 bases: TGTGCCAGCAGCCCCCAGTCGGGCACTGAAGCTTTCTTT.

The CDR3 sequence is CASSEQASEANVLTF. Here the CDR3 DNA reads TGTGCCAGTAGTGAGCAGGCCTCGGAGGCCAACGTCCTGACTTTC. The chain joins TRBV19 to TRBJ2-6, with D hard to call. The germline gives CDR1 LNHDA, CDR2 SQIVND (reference sequence). This CDR3 spans 15 amino acids. The V and J ends lost 5 bases and 6 bases respectively, with 14 bases between them. The full variable domain, in which reference TRBV19 and TRBJ2-6 provide the parts outside the CDR3, is DGGITQSPKYLFRKEGQNVTLSCEQNLNHDAMYWYRQDPGQGLRLIYYSQIVNDFQKGDIAEGYSVSREKKESFPLTVTSAQKNPTAFYLCASSEQASEANVLTFGAGSRLTVL.

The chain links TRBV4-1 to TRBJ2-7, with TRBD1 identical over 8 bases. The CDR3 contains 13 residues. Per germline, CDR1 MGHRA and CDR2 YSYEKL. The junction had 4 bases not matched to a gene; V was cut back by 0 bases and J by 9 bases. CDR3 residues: CASSQDQGAPQYF. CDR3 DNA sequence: TGCGCCAGCAGCCAAGATCAGGGGGCCCCGCAGTACTTC.

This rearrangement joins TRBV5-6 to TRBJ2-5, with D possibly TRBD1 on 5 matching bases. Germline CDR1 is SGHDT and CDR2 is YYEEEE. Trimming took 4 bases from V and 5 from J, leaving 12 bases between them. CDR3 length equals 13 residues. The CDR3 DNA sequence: TGTGCCAGCAGCCTAGGGGCCGCGGAGACCCAGTACTTC. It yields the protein CASSLGAAETQYF.